This is a list of T cell receptor beta chains from one sample in a study of blood T cell repertoires in COVID-19. Profiled with immunoSEQ multiplex PCR; TCRdb holds only in-frame clones, not every one. The sample includes roughly 120,000 clones, approximately 82% seen only once; the top ten take under 2.5%. Sequenced sample: peripheral blood. The receptors stem from a man aged 25 to 40 with acute or convalescent COVID-19. The CDR3 runs from the conserved cysteine through the conserved F or W.

TRBJ2-1	TRBV7-9	CASRVKESLGFNEQFF
TRBJ2-3	TRBV7-3	CASSLIAGGTDTQYF
TRBJ2-4	TRBV9	CASSVTGGSNIQYF
TRBJ2-7	TRBV9	CASSAGPGAGQQVGTEQYF
TRBJ1-2	TRBV4-2	CASSQELTGDGYTF
TRBJ1-2	TRBV7-2	CASSLGAFNYGYTF
TRBJ1-1	TRBV9	CASSEEGGPYTEAFF
TRBJ1-2	TRBV15	CATSIGQSYGYTF
TRBJ1-1	TRBV7-3	CASSLNRAGNTEAFF
TRBJ2-1	TRBV29-1	CSVEGAGSSYNEQFF
TRBJ1-1	TRBV30	CAWTGGIEAFF
TRBJ2-7	TRBV5-1	CASGEGQAYEQYF
TRBJ2-5	TRBV30	CAWTGAIQETQYF
TRBJ2-3	TRBV9	CASSALAQDTQYF
TRBJ2-5	TRBV3-1/TRBV3-2	CASSQTGETQYF
TRBJ2-1	TRBV7-3	CASSLRVGREYNEQFF
TRBJ2-7	TRBV7-9	CASSDARTSGGLLMYEQYF